This T cell receptor beta chain stems from a study of cytomegalovirus exposure and HLA in healthy donors. Regarding the study as a whole: Most TCR sequences were rare, but some public TCRs occurred in many donors. One later analysis, an examination of the 120 validation repertoires, found that first-cohort TCR clusters tended to co-occur in them. The study flagged fewer than 200 TCR beta chains as cytomegalovirus-associated. Three chains linked to CMV were shown in vitro to be specific for CMV antigens.

V lost 2 bases to trimming and J lost 7 bases, with 12 bases between them. CDR1 SGHTA and CDR2 FQGNSA come from the germline V gene. The CDR3 loop spans 14 amino acids. Assay: immunoSEQ multiplex PCR; the TCRdb copy retains only in-frame clones and omits some. Here the sample spans about 160,000 clones, roughly 86% being singletons. To note about this clone: Its specificity is unknown.

Source material: PBMCs. The rearrangement joins TRBV7-2 to TRBJ1-5; TRBD1 is a possible D gene (5 bases). This TCR derives from a woman under 30 in good health and CMV-seropositive. The CDR3: CASSLYPGGQPQHF. Here the CDR3 DNA reads TGTGCCAGCAGCTTATACCCCGGGGGACAGCCCCAGCATTTT.